Following are 27 T cell receptor beta chains from one sample sequenced in a study of T cells in localized non-small cell lung cancer. Profiling relied on immunoSEQ multiplex PCR, and the TCRdb table lists in-frame clones only, not all of them. The sample shows about 1,200 clones, approximately 30% of them seen only once. This specimen consisted of lung tumor tissue, obtained before any cancer treatment. The receptors come from a male donor older than 55 with stage I lung adenocarcinoma.

Only a few counts were recorded for this clone. The gene calls are TRBV11-3 and TRBJ1-6; perhaps TRBD1 as D (5 bases). The germline V gene encodes CDR1 SGHNT and CDR2 YENEEA. V lost 6 bases to trimming and J lost 7 bases, with 19 bases between them. This CDR3 contains 16 residues. CDR3 coding DNA: TGTGCCAGCAGTTGGGGTTGGGGGGTTTCGAATTCACCCCTCCACTTT. Its protein product is CASSWGWGVSNSPLHF.

V is TRBV27 and J is TRBJ1-4; the match to TRBD1 covers 9 bases. Germline V gene lookup returns CDR1 MNHEY and CDR2 SMNVEV (reference sequence). This CDR3 spans 16 amino acids. Trimming at V came to 1 base and at J to 10 bases, leaving 10 bases not matched to a gene. The CDR3 here is CASSLWTGEGYGKLFF. As DNA, the CDR3 is TGTGCCAGCAGTTTATGGACAGGGGAGGGTTACGGAAAACTGTTTTTT.

This clone was counted only a few times. The chain employs TRBV11-3 and TRBJ2-7; D could derive from TRBD1 or TRBD2 (6 bases each). Trimming removed 0 bases at V and 7 bases at J, with 16 bases between. CDR1 is SGHNT and CDR2 is YENEEA in the germline V gene. The CDR3 runs to 15 residues. CDR3 sequence: CASSLEFGGPGEQYF. The CDR3, as DNA: TGTGCCAGCAGCTTAGAATTTGGGGGGCCGGGAGAGCAGTACTTC.

The chain couples TRBV9 to TRBJ2-3; D unclear. V lost 5 bases and J 6 bases, leaving 13 bases between the germline ends. CDR3 length: 13 amino acids. CDR1 and CDR2 (germline): SGDLS, YYNGEE. The CDR3: CASSEVAADTQYF. CDR3 in DNA: TGTGCCAGCAGTGAAGTGGCAGCCGATACGCAGTATTTT.

This clone is categorized as medium-sized. J is TRBJ1-1 and V is TRBV11-3; D gene unclear. CDR3 length: 16 amino acids. Trimming stripped 4 bases from V and 1 base from J, with 16 bases between. Per germline, CDR1 SGHNT and CDR2 YENEEA. CDR3 nucleotides: TGTGCCAGCAGCTGGGTTTTCGGGAAAGGGAACACTGAAGCTTTCTTT. This gives the protein CASSWVFGKGNTEAFF. Drawing the rest from reference TRBV11-3 and TRBJ1-1, the complete variable domain is EAGVVQSPRYKIIEKKQPVAFWCNPISGHNTLYWYLQNLGQGPELLIRYENEEAVDDSQLPKDRFSAERLKGVDSTLKIQPAELGDSAVYLCASSWVFGKGNTEAFFGQGTRLTVV.

The chain carries TRBV19 and TRBJ2-5; TRBD2 is a possible D gene (6 bases). Germline CDR1 and CDR2: LNHDA and SQIVND (reference sequence). Trimming pared 3 bases from V and 0 bases from J, leaving 14 bases between. The CDR3 runs 16 residues. Here the CDR3 reads CASSMWRGINQETQYF. The DNA for the CDR3 is TGTGCCAGTAGTATGTGGCGCGGGATTAACCAAGAGACCCAGTACTTC.

This clone showed up just a few times. The chain is built from TRBV9 and TRBJ1-4; D possibly corresponds to TRBD1 (6 bases). Trimming shortened V by 5 bases and J by 6 bases, and 17 bases separated the two germline ends. Germline CDR1 is SGDLS and CDR2 is YYNGEE. This CDR3 contains 15 residues. This CDR3 reads CASRLRQGRDEKLFF. The CDR3 DNA follows: TGTGCCAGCAGACTGCGGCAGGGGCGAGATGAAAAACTGTTTTTT.

The chain uses TRBV25-1 and TRBJ1-5; D not certain. Germline CDR1 and CDR2: MGHDK and SYGVNS. V was clipped by 1 base and J by 4 bases, with 8 bases between them. The CDR3 has 14 amino acids. CDR3 bases: TGTGCCAGCAGTGAATTCGGGGAGAATCAGCCCCAGCATTTT. Protein product: CASSEFGENQPQHF.

In this sample, this clone turned up a few times. V is TRBV6-8 and J is TRBJ1-1; D uncertain. CDR1 MNHGY and CDR2 SAAAGT come from the germline V gene. V was cut by 10 bases and J by 1 base, with 10 bases left in between. The CDR3 sequence is 12 residues long. CDR3 DNA sequence: TGTGCCATCTCTAGCAGGAACACTGAAGCTTTCTTT. Its protein product is CAISSRNTEAFF.

By sample share, this clone is large. J is TRBJ1-2 and V is TRBV7-1, with 9 bases matching TRBD1. TRBV7-1 carries the ORF label, with uncertain function. V trimming: 3 bases; J trimming: 8 bases; junction bases outside the gene matches: 4. This CDR3 is built from 13 residues. The CDR3 region has the DNA TGTGCCAGCAGCTCCTACAGGGGGCTAGGCTACACCTTC. This gives the protein CASSSYRGLGYTF.

This rearrangement joins TRBV28 to TRBJ2-1, with D tentatively TRBD1 (6 bases). The germline gives CDR1 MDHEN, CDR2 SYDVKM. This CDR3 has 15 residues. V was cut by 4 bases and J by 6 bases, with 16 bases left in between. The CDR3 spells CASSYTGSGRNEQFF. As DNA, the CDR3 is TGTGCCAGCAGTTACACAGGGTCCGGACGCAATGAGCAGTTCTTC.

The chain couples TRBV19 to TRBJ1-2; TRBD1 might be the D (5 bases). The germline CDR1 and CDR2 sequences are LNHDA and SQIVND (reference sequence). The V end lost 4 bases, the J end lost 8 bases, and 17 bases lay between the germline ends. This CDR3 spans 14 amino acids. CDR3 amino acids: CASSTSGDLVGYTF. CDR3 DNA: TGTGCCAGTAGTACTTCGGGGGACCTAGTCGGCTACACCTTC.

The chain links TRBV25-1 to TRBJ2-5, with D maybe TRBD2 (5 bases). Trimming took 2 bases from V and 2 from J, leaving 15 bases between them. CDR1 and CDR2 from the germline V gene are MGHDK and SYGVNS. CDR3 length: 16 residues. CDR3 loop: CASSELEERKQETQYF. The CDR3 bases are TGTGCCAGCAGTGAACTGGAGGAGAGAAAACAAGAGACCCAGTACTTC.

The V call is TRBV25-1, the J call TRBJ1-6; maybe TRBD1 (5 bases). V shed 0 bases and J shed 5 bases, with 8 bases lying between them. CDR1 is MGHDK, CDR2 SYGVNS, per germline. This CDR3 comprises 15 residues. In nucleotides, the CDR3 is TGTGCCAGCAGTGAATACGGGGGAAATAATTCACCCCTCCACTTT. Encoded protein: CASSEYGGNNSPLHF.

The CDR3 DNA reads TGTGCTAGTGGTTTGACGGCTTGGATGGGGAGCGGCTACACCTTC. Its protein is CASGLTAWMGSGYTF. The chain couples TRBV12-5 to TRBJ1-2; unclear D gene. Trimming left V 2 bases short and J 8 bases short, with 18 bases between. The CDR3 has 15 amino acids. The germline gives CDR1 LGHNT, CDR2 FRNRAP.

The CDR3 DNA reads TGTGCCAGCTTCAGGGACTTAAACACTGAAGCTTTCTTT. Amino acid sequence: CASFRDLNTEAFF. The V and J genes are TRBV28 and TRBJ1-1; perhaps TRBD1 as D (5 bases). V lost 8 bases, J lost 2 bases, and 12 bases lay in between. This CDR3 is 13 amino acids long. CDR1 and CDR2 from the germline V gene are MDHEN and SYDVKM.

The chain uses TRBV19 and TRBJ1-6; D is possibly TRBD1 (5 bases). V was shortened by 7 bases and J by 5 bases, with 12 bases between the two germline ends. Germline lookup yields CDR1 LNHDA and CDR2 SQIVND (reference sequence). The CDR3 totals 14 residues. CDR3 sequence reads: CASNLNRNNSPLHF. CDR3 in DNA: TGTGCCAGTAATCTCAACAGGAATAATTCACCCCTCCACTTT.

This clone turned up a few times. The V gene is TRBV11-3, the J gene TRBJ1-2, with D possibly TRBD1 on 6 matching bases. V was clipped by 5 bases and J by 7 bases, with 17 bases between them. This CDR3 contains 14 residues. Germline V gives CDR1 SGHNT, CDR2 YENEEA. The CDR3 loop is CASSLDSRGTGYTF. The CDR3 DNA follows: TGTGCCAGCAGCCTGGACAGTCGCGGTACTGGCTACACCTTC.

Notes on this clone: The junction and the germline gene differ at one end; a read error may be behind it. The chain employs TRBV28 and TRBJ1-2; no clear D. The CDR3 has 16 amino acids. Germline values: CDR1 MDHEN, CDR2 SYDVKM. The CDR3 sequence: CASRPGGTLSKYGYTF. In DNA, the CDR3 is TGTGCCAGCAGACCTGGCGGCACCTTGTCTAAGTATGGCTACACCTTC.

V is TRBV10-2 and J is TRBJ1-2; 9 nucleotides agree with TRBD1. The germline V gene encodes CDR1 WSHSY and CDR2 SAAADI. This CDR3 spans 13 amino acids. V trimming: 5 bases; J trimming: 5 bases; junction bases outside the gene matches: 3. In DNA form, the CDR3 reads TGCGCCAGCAGTCGGGACAGGGAATATGGCTACACCTTC. Translated: CASSRDREYGYTF.

This clone is deemed medium-sized. The chain employs TRBV6-8 and TRBJ1-1; D is undetermined. In germline, CDR1 is MNHGY, CDR2 SAAAGT. This CDR3 contains 14 residues. The ends were cut back, 2 bases at V and 2 bases at J, with 9 bases in the middle. Here the CDR3 reads CASSYEQINTEAFF. DNA of the CDR3: TGTGCCAGCAGTTACGAGCAGATTAACACTGAAGCTTTCTTT.

CDR3 in amino acids: CASSLGGGSGNTIYF. In DNA, the CDR3 is TGTGCCAGCAGCTTGGGGGGAGGCTCTGGAAACACCATATATTTT. This chain links TRBV11-3 with TRBJ1-3, with a possible D match to TRBD1 (5 bases). Per germline, CDR1 SGHNT and CDR2 YENEEA. This CDR3 is built from 15 residues. Trimming removed 3 bases from V and 0 bases from J, with 9 bases in between.

This chain links TRBV6-8 with TRBJ1-1; 7 nucleotides match TRBD1. The J segment lost 1 base and the V segment lost 6 bases, leaving 5 bases of the junction unmatched. The V gene's germline CDR1 is MNHGY and CDR2 SAAAGT. The CDR3 extends over 14 amino acids. The chain's CDR3 is CASSPGQENTEAFF. The CDR3 bases are TGTGCCAGCAGCCCTGGACAGGAGAACACTGAAGCTTTCTTT.

In this sample, this clone is large. This chain uses TRBV11-3 with TRBJ2-3, with 11 bases that match TRBD1. Germline values: CDR1 SGHNT, CDR2 YENEEA. The CDR3 sequence is 16 residues long. V lost 4 bases to trimming and J lost 4 bases; unmatched junction nucleotides: 7. CDR3 region: CASSSDRGLWADTQYF. The CDR3 nucleotides are TGTGCCAGCAGCTCGGACAGGGGGCTTTGGGCAGATACGCAGTATTTT. The full variable domain, its missing parts supplied by reference TRBV11-3 and TRBJ2-3, is EAGVVQSPRYKIIEKKQPVAFWCNPISGHNTLYWYLQNLGQGPELLIRYENEEAVDDSQLPKDRFSAERLKGVDSTLKIQPAELGDSAVYLCASSSDRGLWADTQYFGPGTRLTVL.

This clone has a handful of counts. The CDR3 sequence: CASDRGYDEQYF. The CDR3, as DNA: TGTGCCAGCGACAGGGGCTACGACGAGCAGTACTTC. The chain joins TRBV9 to TRBJ2-7, with 8 positions matching TRBD1. This CDR3 spans 12 amino acids. From germline, CDR1 is SGDLS and CDR2 YYNGEE. The trim removed 7 bases at V and 5 bases at J, leaving 5 bases unmatched.

V is TRBV19 and J is TRBJ2-3, with 9 bases fitting TRBD1. The CDR3 consists of 15 residues. Losses at the gene ends were 5 bases for V and 3 bases for J; bases not matched to a gene: 6. Germline CDR1 reads LNHDA; CDR2 reads SQIVND (reference sequence). The CDR3 sequence is CASSPRTGATDTQYF. CDR3 nucleotide sequence: TGTGCCAGTAGTCCAAGGACAGGGGCAACAGATACGCAGTATTTT.

The chain recombines TRBV9 with TRBJ1-6, with 10 bases aligning to TRBD1. V dropped 2 bases and J dropped 7; count of bases not matched to a gene: 6. Per the germline V gene, CDR1 is SGDLS and CDR2 is YYNGEE. This CDR3 is 16 amino acids long. Written as DNA, the CDR3 is TGTGCCAGCAGCGTGACCCCGGGACAGGGGAATTCACCCCTCCACTTT. Translating it yields CASSVTPGQGNSPLHF. The whole variable domain, filled in from reference TRBV9 and TRBJ1-6, reads DSGVTQTPKHLITATGQRVTLRCSPRSGDLSVYWYQQSLDQGLQFLIQYYNGEERAKGNILERFSAQQFPDLHSELNLSSLELGDSALYFCASSVTPGQGNSPLHFGNGTRLTVT.